This T cell receptor beta chain was sequenced during a study of T cells in Graves' hyperthyroidism and ophthalmopathy. The CDR3 regions of TCR beta were amplified from RNA transcripts. A first-round RT-PCR of the TCR CDR3 used the HTBI primer set. One entry per CDR3 protein results from TCRdb running MiXCR on the multiplex PCR reads. The table shows approximately 49,000 distinct CDR3 sequences, with roughly 51% occurring only once. The TCR comes from a man aged 18 to 29 with Graves' hyperthyroidism. The sequenced sample was peripheral blood or thyroid tissue (not recorded which).

The CDR3 reads CASGTGDFYGYTF. In DNA, the CDR3 is TGTGCCAGCGGGACAGGGGACTTCTATGGCTACACCTTC. The V call is TRBV24-1, the J call TRBJ1-2; the match to TRBD1 covers 10 bases. V lost 11 bases to trimming and J lost 4 bases; unmatched junction nucleotides: 6. CDR1 is KGHDR and CDR2 is SFDVKD in the germline V gene. The CDR3 covers 13 residues.